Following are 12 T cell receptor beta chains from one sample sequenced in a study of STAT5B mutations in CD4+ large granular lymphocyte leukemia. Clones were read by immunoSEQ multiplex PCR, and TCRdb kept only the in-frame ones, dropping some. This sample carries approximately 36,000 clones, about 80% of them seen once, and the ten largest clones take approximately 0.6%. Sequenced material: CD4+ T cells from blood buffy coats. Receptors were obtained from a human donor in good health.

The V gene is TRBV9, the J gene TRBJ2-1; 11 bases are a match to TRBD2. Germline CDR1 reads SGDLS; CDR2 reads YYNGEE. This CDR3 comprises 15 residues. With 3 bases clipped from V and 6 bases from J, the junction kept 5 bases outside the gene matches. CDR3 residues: CASSGLLAGGNEQFF. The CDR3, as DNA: TGTGCCAGCAGCGGTTTGCTAGCGGGGGGCAATGAGCAGTTCTTC.

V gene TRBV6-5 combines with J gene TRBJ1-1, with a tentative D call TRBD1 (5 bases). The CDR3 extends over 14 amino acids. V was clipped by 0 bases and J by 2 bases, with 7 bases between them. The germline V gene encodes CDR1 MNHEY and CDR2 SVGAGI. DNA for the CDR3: TGTGCCAGCAGTTACTCGGGGCTTAACACTGAAGCTTTCTTT. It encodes CASSYSGLNTEAFF.

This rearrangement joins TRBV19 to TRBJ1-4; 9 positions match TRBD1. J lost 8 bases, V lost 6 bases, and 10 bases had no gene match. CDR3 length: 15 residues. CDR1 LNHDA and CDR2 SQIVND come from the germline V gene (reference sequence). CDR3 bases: TGTGCCAGTAGCCGAAGGACAGGGGAGGACGAAAAACTGTTTTTT. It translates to CASSRRTGEDEKLFF.

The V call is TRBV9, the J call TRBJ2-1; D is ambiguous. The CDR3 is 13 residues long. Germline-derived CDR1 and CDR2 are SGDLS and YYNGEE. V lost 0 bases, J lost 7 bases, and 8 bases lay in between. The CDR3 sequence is CASSVGITNEQFF. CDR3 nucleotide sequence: TGTGCCAGCAGCGTAGGAATTACGAATGAGCAGTTCTTC.

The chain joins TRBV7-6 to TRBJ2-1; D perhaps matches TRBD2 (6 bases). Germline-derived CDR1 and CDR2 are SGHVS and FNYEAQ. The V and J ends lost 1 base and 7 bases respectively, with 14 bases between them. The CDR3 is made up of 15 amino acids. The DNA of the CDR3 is TGTGCCAGCAGCTTAGTTGTAAAGGGGAGGAATGAGCAGTTCTTC. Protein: CASSLVVKGRNEQFF.

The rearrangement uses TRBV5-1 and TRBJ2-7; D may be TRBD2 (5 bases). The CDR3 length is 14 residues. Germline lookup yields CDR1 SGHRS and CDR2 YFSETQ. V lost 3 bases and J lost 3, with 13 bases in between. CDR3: CASSSQTRDYEQYF. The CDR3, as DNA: TGCGCCAGCAGCTCGCAGACCCGGGACTACGAGCAGTACTTC.

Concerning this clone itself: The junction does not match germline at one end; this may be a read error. The CDR3 sequence is CASSQSGSANEQFF. The CDR3 DNA sequence: TGTGCTAGCAGCCAGAGCGGGAGCGCTAATGAGCAGTTCTTC. The chain couples TRBV7-7 to TRBJ2-1; 8 positions agree with TRBD2. The CDR3 is made up of 14 amino acids. Germline V gene sequence: CDR1 SSHAT, CDR2 FNYEAQ (reference sequence). The entire variable domain, with the rest obtained from reference TRBV7-7 and TRBJ2-1, is as follows: GAGVSQSPRYKVTKRGQDVTLRCDPISSHATLYWYQQALGQGPEFLTYFNYEAQPDKSGLPSDRFSAERPEGSISTLTIQRTEQRDSAMYRCASSQSGSANEQFFGPGTRLTVL.

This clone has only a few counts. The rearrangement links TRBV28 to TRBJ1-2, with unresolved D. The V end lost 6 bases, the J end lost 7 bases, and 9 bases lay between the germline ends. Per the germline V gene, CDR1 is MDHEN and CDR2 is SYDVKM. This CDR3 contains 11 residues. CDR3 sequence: CASRLEFGYTF. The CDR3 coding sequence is TGTGCCAGCAGATTGGAGTTTGGCTACACCTTC.

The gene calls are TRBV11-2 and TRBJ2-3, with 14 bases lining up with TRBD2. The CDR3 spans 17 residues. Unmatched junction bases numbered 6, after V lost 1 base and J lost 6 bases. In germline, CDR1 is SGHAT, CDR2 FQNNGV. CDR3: CASSLGTSGGLWDTQYF. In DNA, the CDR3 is TGTGCCAGCAGCTTAGGGACTAGCGGGGGGCTGTGGGATACGCAGTATTTT.

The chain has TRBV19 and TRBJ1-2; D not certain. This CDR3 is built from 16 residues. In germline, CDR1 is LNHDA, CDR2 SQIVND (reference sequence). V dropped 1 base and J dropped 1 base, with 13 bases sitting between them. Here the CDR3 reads CASSIAYAEFNYGYTF. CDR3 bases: TGTGCCAGTAGTATAGCGTACGCTGAGTTTAACTATGGCTACACCTTC.

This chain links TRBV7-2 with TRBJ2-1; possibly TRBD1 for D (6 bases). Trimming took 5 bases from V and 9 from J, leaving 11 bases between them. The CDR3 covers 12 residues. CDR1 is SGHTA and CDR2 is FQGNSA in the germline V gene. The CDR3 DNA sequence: TGTGCCAGCAGCCCGGACAGTAGTGAGCAGTTCTTC. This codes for CASSPDSSEQFF.

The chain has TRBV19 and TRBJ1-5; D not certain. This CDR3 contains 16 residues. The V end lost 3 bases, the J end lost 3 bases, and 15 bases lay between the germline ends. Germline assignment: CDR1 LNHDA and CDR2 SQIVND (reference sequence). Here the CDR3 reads CASSIGAGRNNQPQHF. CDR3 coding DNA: TGTGCCAGTAGTATTGGTGCAGGACGAAACAATCAGCCCCAGCATTTT.